Presented here are 30 T cell receptor beta chains from one specimen sequenced in a study of resident and recirculating memory T cells in vitiligo (dated by TCRdb to between 2018 and 2020). Library generation was performed with the immunoSEQ multiplex PCR assay. The clones in this table, taken by TCRdb from immuneACCESS, are in-frame only. Not every clone is retained; where verified, under half of the shortfall comes from an unresolved V gene, and the cause of the rest is unknown. Recorded for this sample are around 78,000 clones; 92% of them occurred a single time. Clones ranked in the top ten supply 4% to 5.5% of the sample. Sample: blood. The receptors here all came from a male donor with vitiligo.

This chain connects TRBV11-1 to TRBJ2-7; 7 bases fit TRBD2. Germline V CDR1 and CDR2: SGHAT, FQDESV (reference sequence). The V segment lost 8 bases and the J segment 1 base; nucleotides outside the gene matches: 11. There are 15 residues in the CDR3. This CDR3 reads CASGIGGVRSYEQYF. CDR3 nucleotide sequence: TGTGCCAGCGGCATTGGGGGGGTCCGATCCTACGAGCAGTACTTC.

This rearrangement joins TRBV28 to TRBJ1-2; D call uncertain. Germline V gene data show CDR1 as MDHEN and CDR2 as SYDVKM. The length of the CDR3 is 14 residues. V lost 5 bases and J 0 bases, leaving 10 bases between the germline ends. CDR3 amino acids: CASSHGLANYGYTF. CDR3 DNA: TGTGCCAGCAGTCACGGACTAGCTAACTATGGCTACACCTTC.

The chain joins TRBV18 to TRBJ1-2, with D perhaps TRBD1 (5 bases). The germline gives CDR1 KGHSH, CDR2 LQKENI. With 4 bases removed from V and 8 bases from J, the gap between germline ends came to 17 bases. The CDR3 extends over 14 amino acids. In nucleotides, the CDR3 is TGTGCCAGCTCACAGCAACAGGAGCCTGAAGGCTACACCTTC. This gives the protein CASSQQQEPEGYTF.

The rearrangement joins TRBV15 to TRBJ2-7; TRBD1 matches at 10 bases. Germline CDR1 and CDR2: LNHNV and YYDKDF (reference sequence). V shed 5 bases, J shed 1 base, and the junction held 14 bases outside the gene matches. CDR3 length: 18 residues. The CDR3 bases are TGTGCCACCAGCCCCTCGATGGGACAGGGGCGCTCTTCCTACGAGCAGTACTTC. Translated, it gives CATSPSMGQGRSSYEQYF.

The chain employs TRBV6-1 and TRBJ2-5; TRBD2 aligns across 11 bases. The V gene's germline CDR1 is MNHNS and CDR2 SASEGT. The V and J ends lost 2 bases and 4 bases, in that order; junction bases with no gene match: 3. This CDR3 spans 15 amino acids. CDR3 DNA sequence: TGTGCCAGCAGTGAACTAGCGGGAGGAGGAGAGACCCAGTACTTC. This codes for CASSELAGGGETQYF.

V usage is TRBV2 and J usage is TRBJ2-1; D is unresolved. Trimming removed 6 bases at V and 9 bases at J, with 18 bases between. The CDR3 is 14 residues long. Per germline, CDR1 SNHLY and CDR2 FYNNEI. In DNA form, the CDR3 reads TGTGCCAGCAGACCGAATCCTGCTTCGCGTGAGCAGTTCTTC. It specifies CASRPNPASREQFF.

This chain links TRBV21-1 with TRBJ1-1; the D segment call TRBD1 is taken from the table without a DNA check. TRBV21-1 is a recognized pseudogene. The CDR3 is made up of 16 amino acids. This CDR3 is CASSNREGGLNTEAFF. In DNA form, the CDR3 reads TGTGCCAGCAGCAACCGGGAAGGGGGCCTGAACACTGAAGCTTTCTTT.

J is TRBJ1-3 and V is TRBV10-2; D remains unclear. Germline lookup yields CDR1 WSHSY and CDR2 SAAADI. The CDR3 covers 15 residues. The V and J ends lost 4 bases and 0 bases respectively, with 10 bases between them. DNA for the CDR3: TGCGCCAGCAGTGGGGAGGGATACTCTGGAAACACCATATATTTT. It encodes CASSGEGYSGNTIYF.

The chain employs TRBV7-3 and TRBJ2-1, with 7 bases matching TRBD2. This CDR3 has 14 residues. Germline V gene data show CDR1 as SGHTA and CDR2 as FQGTGA. Trimming took 6 bases from V and 3 from J; bases not matched to a gene: 5. The CDR3 nucleotides read TGTGCCAGCAGTGAGGAGCGGGACTACAATGAGCAGTTCTTC. Residues: CASSEERDYNEQFF.

J is TRBJ2-1 and V is TRBV5-6; 9 positions match TRBD2. The ends lost 0 bases at V and 3 bases at J; junction bases unmatched: 4. From germline, CDR1 is SGHDT and CDR2 YYEEEE. The CDR3 spans 16 residues. The CDR3 reads CASSLGLAGFYNEQFF. The CDR3 coding sequence is TGTGCCAGCAGCTTGGGGCTAGCGGGATTCTACAATGAGCAGTTCTTC.

This clone was detected only once. The CDR3 region has the DNA TGTGCCAGCAGTTTATCCGGGGGTTCCTACGGAGGTGAGCAGTTCTTC. This encodes CASSLSGGSYGGEQFF. V usage is TRBV27 and J usage is TRBJ2-1; TRBD2 is a possible D gene (6 bases). The CDR3 length is 16 residues. Trimming cost V 0 bases and J 9 bases, with 18 bases left between them. Germline V gene lookup returns CDR1 MNHEY and CDR2 SMNVEV (reference sequence).

The chain recombines TRBV7-7 with TRBJ2-1, with TRBD2 identical over 13 bases. The V and J ends lost 4 bases and 5 bases, in that order; junction bases with no gene match: 2. Germline-derived CDR1 and CDR2 are SSHAT and FNYEAQ (reference sequence). The CDR3 runs to 15 residues. The CDR3 reads CASSSGLAGNNEQFF. The DNA of the CDR3 is TGTGCCAGCAGCTCGGGACTAGCGGGGAACAATGAGCAGTTCTTC.

This clone was counted a single time. This sequence joins TRBV15 and TRBJ2-5; no clear D gene. Germline V lookup: CDR1 LNHNV, CDR2 YYDKDF (reference sequence). Trimming left V 5 bases short and J 2 bases short, with 9 bases between. This CDR3 contains 13 residues. The CDR3 sequence is CATSFSEQETQYF. The DNA of the CDR3 is TGTGCCACCAGCTTTTCCGAGCAAGAGACCCAGTACTTC.

The chain joins TRBV19 to TRBJ2-3; 11 bases are shared with TRBD2. The CDR3 covers 21 residues. V lost 3 bases, J lost 5 bases, and 22 bases stayed unmatched. Per germline, CDR1 LNHDA and CDR2 SQIVND (reference sequence). The CDR3, as DNA: TGTGCCAGTAGTATTCCCACCGACAGGGATGAGACTAGCGGGACTGGAGATACGCAGTATTTT. This codes for CASSIPTDRDETSGTGDTQYF.

The chain recombines TRBV9 with TRBJ2-7, with TRBD2 identical over 8 bases. Germline V gene lookup returns CDR1 SGDLS and CDR2 YYNGEE. The trim removed 2 bases at V and 7 bases at J, leaving 11 bases unmatched. CDR3 length equals 15 residues. CDR3 bases: TGTGCCAGCAGCGTGAGCGGGGGAGACCTACGGGAGCAGTACTTC. This gives the protein CASSVSGGDLREQYF.

The table lists this clone with a count of one. The chain couples TRBV4-1 to TRBJ2-4; D might be TRBD1 (6 bases). V lost 1 base to trimming and J lost 4 bases, with 8 bases between them. Germline V CDR1 and CDR2: MGHRA, YSYEKL. The CDR3 length is 14 residues. CDR3 loop: CASSQGTVKNIQYF. The CDR3 region has the DNA TGCGCCAGCAGCCAAGGGACAGTGAAAAACATTCAGTACTTC.

V is TRBV19 and J is TRBJ2-7; D gene unclear. The germline V and J ends were trimmed by 5 bases and 4 bases, with 12 bases remaining between them. The CDR3 is 13 residues long. Germline-derived CDR1 and CDR2 are LNHDA and SQIVND (reference sequence). The CDR3 DNA reads as TGTGCCAGTAGTCACGAGTCCTGGTACGAGCAGTACTTC. This encodes CASSHESWYEQYF.

The chain joins TRBV28 to TRBJ2-7; 8 bases are a match to TRBD1. J was trimmed by 2 bases and V by 2 bases; bases with no gene match: 2. The CDR3 consists of 14 residues. Germline CDR1 and CDR2: MDHEN and SYDVKM. The CDR3: CASSLTQGAYEQYF. CDR3 DNA: TGTGCCAGCAGTTTAACACAGGGGGCCTACGAGCAGTACTTC.

The chain has TRBV5-8 and TRBJ2-7; 8 bases are shared with TRBD2. J lost 7 bases, V lost 0 bases, and 12 bases had no gene match. In germline, CDR1 is SGHTS, CDR2 YDEGEE. The CDR3 runs to 16 residues. The CDR3: CASSLDSGGPEGEQYF. CDR3 in DNA: TGTGCCAGCAGCTTGGACTCGGGAGGGCCAGAGGGGGAGCAGTACTTC.

V usage is TRBV7-3 and J usage is TRBJ2-1; 9 bases align to TRBD2. This CDR3 comprises 15 residues. The trim removed 5 bases at V and 9 bases at J, leaving 11 bases unmatched. Per the germline V gene, CDR1 is SGHTA and CDR2 is FQGTGA. CDR3 sequence (DNA): TGTGCCAGCAGCCCCGGGGTAGCGGGAGTTAGTGAGCAGTTCTTC. Translated, it gives CASSPGVAGVSEQFF.

The chain uses TRBV2 and TRBJ2-1; TRBD2 matches 7 bases. The germline V gene encodes CDR1 SNHLY and CDR2 FYNNEI. V lost 6 bases and J lost 4; bases outside the gene matches: 6. The CDR3 is made up of 14 amino acids. The CDR3 region has the DNA TGTGCCAGCAGACCGGGACTATCATACAATGAGCAGTTCTTC. Translating gives CASRPGLSYNEQFF.

The chain links TRBV5-4 to TRBJ2-3; TRBD1 matches at 9 bases. The CDR3 has 15 residues. Germline-derived CDR1 and CDR2 are SGHNT and YYREEE (reference sequence). The junction had 3 bases not matched to a gene; V was cut back by 4 bases and J by 0 bases. The DNA of the CDR3 is TGTGCCAGCAGCCGTGGACAGGGGAGCACAGATACGCAGTATTTT. Translated: CASSRGQGSTDTQYF.

The chain recombines TRBV19 with TRBJ2-3, with unresolved D. This CDR3 spans 14 amino acids. V was pared by 8 bases and J by 2 bases, with 14 bases between. Germline V CDR1 and CDR2: LNHDA, SQIVND (reference sequence). The CDR3 spells CASGTGFPTDTQYF. For the CDR3, the DNA is TGTGCCAGTGGAACCGGGTTCCCCACAGATACGCAGTATTTT.

J is TRBJ2-5 and V is TRBV5-3; TRBD1 aligns across 9 bases. TRBV5-3 is reported as an ORF; its role is uncertain. CDR3 length: 17 amino acids. The junction had 14 bases not matched to a gene; V was cut back by 5 bases and J by 3 bases. CDR3 DNA sequence: TGTGCCAGAAGTTTGACAATTTTGACAGGGGGAAAAGAGACCCAGTACTTC. This sequence encodes CARSLTILTGGKETQYF.

The gene calls are TRBV7-6 and TRBJ2-2; TRBD2 matches 11 bases. V lost 4 bases to trimming and J lost 6 bases; unmatched junction nucleotides: 7. There are 16 residues in the CDR3. The V gene's germline CDR1 is SGHVS and CDR2 FNYEAQ. DNA for the CDR3: TGTGCCAGCAGCTCGAGGACTAGCGGGCTTGCCGGGGAGCTGTTTTTT. Translated: CASSSRTSGLAGELFF.

This clone was counted once. This chain links TRBV9 with TRBJ2-5; 10 bases match TRBD1. This CDR3 contains 15 residues. Per the germline V gene, CDR1 is SGDLS and CDR2 is YYNGEE. V lost 0 bases, J lost 3 bases, and 2 bases stayed unmatched. CDR3: CASSVAGTGEETQYF. For the CDR3, the DNA is TGTGCCAGCAGCGTAGCAGGGACAGGGGAAGAGACCCAGTACTTC. The full variable domain, rest sourced from reference TRBV9 and TRBJ2-5, is DSGVTQTPKHLITATGQRVTLRCSPRSGDLSVYWYQQSLDQGLQFLIQYYNGEERAKGNILERFSAQQFPDLHSELNLSSLELGDSALYFCASSVAGTGEETQYFGPGTRLLVL.

The chain has TRBV7-6 and TRBJ1-2; maybe TRBD1 (5 bases). The CDR3 totals 15 residues. Trimming removed 1 base at V and 2 bases at J, with 11 bases between. CDR1 SGHVS and CDR2 FNYEAQ come from the germline V gene. The CDR3 DNA reads TGTGCCAGCAGCTTAGGGGAAGGGGTAAACTATGGCTACACCTTC. Its protein is CASSLGEGVNYGYTF.

The chain has TRBV9 and TRBJ2-5; the match to TRBD1 covers 7 bases. Looked up from germline, CDR1 is SGDLS and CDR2 is YYNGEE. The ends lost 4 bases at V and 3 bases at J; junction bases unmatched: 6. The CDR3 extends over 14 amino acids. CDR3 amino acids: CASSPGQQKETQYF. CDR3 DNA sequence: TGTGCCAGCAGCCCGGGACAGCAGAAAGAGACCCAGTACTTC.

The chain uses TRBV21-1 and TRBJ2-1; the D segment call TRBD1 is taken from the table without a DNA check. TRBV21-1 is reported as a pseudogene. CDR3 length: 15 amino acids. The CDR3 region has the DNA TGTGCCAGCAGGCTGGGGGCGAGCTCCTACAATGAGCAGTTCTTC. Translating it yields CASRLGASSYNEQFF.

This chain links TRBV15 with TRBJ1-1; a possible D gene is TRBD1 (6 bases). The V gene lost 3 bases and the J gene lost 1 base, with 9 bases spanning the gap. CDR1 LNHNV and CDR2 YYDKDF come from the germline V gene (reference sequence). This CDR3 comprises 14 residues. The CDR3, as DNA: TGTGCCACCAGCAGGCCGACAGGGAACACTGAAGCTTTCTTT. It encodes CATSRPTGNTEAFF.